These T cell receptor beta chains were read from a single sample in a study of blood T cell repertoires in COVID-19. Some clones are missing from TCRdb's copy, which holds only in-frame ones; the method was immunoSEQ multiplex PCR. The repertoire includes 130,000 to 150,000 clones, around 89% of them detected once, and 1.2% sits in the top ten. Material for sequencing was PBMCs or T cells enriched from blood (not recorded which). The source of these receptors is a woman aged 25-40 years with acute COVID-19. The CDR3 runs from the conserved cysteine through the conserved F or W. D genes are given only for firm matches. Size values are once, few and many counts, or a class for expanded clones, and some rows have none.

d_call | j_call | clone_size | v_call | cdr3_nt | cdr3_aa
TRBD1 | TRBJ1-2 | NA | TRBV29-1 | TGCAGCGTTGAAGATTACTTTCTGGCGGGACAGGGGAACTATGGCTACACCTTC | CSVEDYFLAGQGNYGYTF
NA | TRBJ2-5 | NA | TRBV7-2 | TGTGCCAGCAGCTTATCACCCGGGGGTTTTGAGACCCAGTACTTC | CASSLSPGGFETQYF
NA | TRBJ1-5 | NA | TRBV19 | TGTGCCAGTATGTCTCTAGGTTATAGCAATCAGCCCCAGCATTTT | CASMSLGYSNQPQHF
NA | TRBJ1-3 | NA | TRBV27 | TGTGCCAGCAGAGGACAGCCAGGAAACACCATATATTTT | CASRGQPGNTIYF
NA | TRBJ1-4 | NA | TRBV5-4 | TGTGCCAGCAGCTTCTCAAGCCAGGGGGAAAAACTGTTTTTT | CASSFSSQGEKLFF
NA | TRBJ2-4 | NA | TRBV28 | TGTGCCAGCAGTTCACGGACAAGAAACATTCAGTACTTC | CASSSRTRNIQYF
NA | TRBJ2-1 | NA | TRBV27 | TGTGCCAGCAGTTTTCTCGGAGGCGGCTACAATGAGCAGTTCTTC | CASSFLGGGYNEQFF
TRBD1 | TRBJ1-4 | NA | TRBV7-2 | TGTGCCAGCAGCTTAAATACAGGGGGAGGTGAAAAACTGTTTTTT | CASSLNTGGGEKLFF
TRBD2 | TRBJ2-7 | NA | TRBV10-3 | TGTGCCGTAGTGGCTAGCGGGACCTACGAGCAGTACTTC | CAVVASGTYEQYF
NA | TRBJ1-1 | few | TRBV3-1/TRBV3-2 | TGTGCCAGCAGCCTCTCGGCAGGGGTCGTCACTGAAGCTTTCTTT | CASSLSAGVVTEAFF
NA | TRBJ2-5 | once | TRBV14 | TGTGCCAGTAAAAAAGGGGTGTACGAGACCCAGTACTTC | CASKKGVYETQYF
NA | TRBJ2-1 | NA | TRBV28 | TGTGCCAGCAGTAAAACTAGGGAGGAGGATGAGCAGTTCTTC | CASSKTREEDEQFF
TRBD1 | TRBJ1-5 | NA | TRBV7-9 | TGTGCCAGCAGCTCCCAGGGGGCAAATCAGCCCCAGCATTTT | CASSSQGANQPQHF
TRBD1 | TRBJ1-3 | NA | TRBV7-2 | TGTGCCAGCAGCATGGGACAGGGGGCGTTCTCTGGAAACACCATATATTTT | CASSMGQGAFSGNTIYF
TRBD2 | TRBJ2-7 | NA | TRBV7-9 | TGTGCCAGCAGCACGGGACTAGCGAAAACCTACGAGCAGTACTTC | CASSTGLAKTYEQYF
TRBD1 | TRBJ2-6 | NA | TRBV18 | TGTGCCAGCTCACCGTATTTACAGGGGGCTGGGGCCAACGTCCTGACTTTC | CASSPYLQGAGANVLTF
NA | TRBJ1-3 | NA | TRBV4-3 | TGCGCCAGCAGCCAAGATAACCCAGGGTCTGGAAACACCATATATTTT | CASSQDNPGSGNTIYF
NA | TRBJ1-5 | NA | TRBV18 | TGTGCCAGCTCACAAAGACAGGATAGCAATCAGCCCCAGCATTTT | CASSQRQDSNQPQHF
TRBD2 | TRBJ2-1 | NA | TRBV4-3 | TGCGCCAGCAGCCAACAAACTAGCGGGAGCTACAATGAGCAGTTCTTC | CASSQQTSGSYNEQFF
TRBD1 | TRBJ1-6 | NA | TRBV5-6 | TGTGCCAGCAGGTCTGGGACAGGATATAATTCACCCCTCCACTTT | CASRSGTGYNSPLHF
NA | TRBJ1-5 | NA | TRBV6-6 | TGTGCCAGCAGTTACGGGCAGGGATCATGGCCCCAGCATTTT | CASSYGQGSWPQHF
NA | TRBJ1-4 | NA | TRBV3-1/TRBV3-2 | TGTGCCAGCAGCCGCGACAGGACCGGGGAAAAACTGTTTTTT | CASSRDRTGEKLFF
NA | TRBJ1-4 | NA | TRBV3-1/TRBV3-2 | TGTGCCAGCAGCCAAAGGGGGGGTATACTGTTTTTT | CASSQRGGILFF
TRBD1 | TRBJ1-2 | NA | TRBV14 | TGTGCCAGCAGCCGAGACAGGGTCGGCGGCTACACCTTC | CASSRDRVGGYTF
NA | TRBJ2-3 | NA | TRBV5-1 | TGCGCCAGCAAAGGAGGGGATACAGATACGCAGTATTTT | CASKGGDTDTQYF
NA | TRBJ1-3 | NA | TRBV13 | TGTGCCAGCAGCCTGAGACAGGCCTCTGGAAACACCATATATTTT | CASSLRQASGNTIYF
NA | TRBJ2-2 | NA | TRBV5-6 | TGTGCCAGCAGCTTGGGGTTGGGTGGGAGCGGCACCGGGGAGCTGTTTTTT | CASSLGLGGSGTGELFF
TRBD1 | TRBJ1-6 | once | TRBV28 | TGTGCCAGCAGCGACGGACAGGGACGGGATTCACCCCTCCACTTT | CASSDGQGRDSPLHF
NA | TRBJ2-5 | NA | TRBV21-1 | TGTGCCAGCAGCAGTACGGGGGATTTAGAAGAGACCCAGTACTTC | CASSSTGDLEETQYF
TRBD1 | TRBJ2-7 | NA | TRBV9 | TGTGCCAGCAGCGTAGTTTCGGGGCAGGGGGTACGAAGTTCCTACGAGCAGTACTTC | CASSVVSGQGVRSSYEQYF
NA | TRBJ1-4 | many | TRBV10-3 | TGTGCCATCAGTGACCCCCCGGCGGAGGAATTGTTTTTT | CAISDPPAEELFF
TRBD1 | TRBJ1-1 | NA | TRBV18 | TGTGCCAGCTCACCGAATGAGCAGGGGGCGGCCGGTACGAAAGCTTTCTTT | CASSPNEQGAAGTKAFF
NA | TRBJ1-1 | once | TRBV10-3 | TGTGCCATCGGGCAGTTCATGAACACTGAAGCTTTCTTT | CAIGQFMNTEAFF
TRBD1 | TRBJ1-6 | many | TRBV7-8 | TGTGCCAGCAGCTCGGACAGGGGGTGGTCACCCCTCCACTTT | CASSSDRGWSPLHF
NA | TRBJ1-5 | once | TRBV9 | TGTGCCAGCAGCGTATTGGCCGATAGCAATCAGCCCCAGCATTTT | CASSVLADSNQPQHF
TRBD2 | TRBJ2-3 | once | TRBV10-1 | TGCGCCAGGGGGTCCATAGCGGGAGTTCCCACAGATACGCAGTATTTT | CARGSIAGVPTDTQYF
NA | TRBJ1-6 | NA | TRBV4-3 | TGCGCCAGCAGCCAAGATACTTACAACACAGCATTCTATAATTCACCCCTCCACTTT | CASSQDTYNTAFYNSPLHF
TRBD1 | TRBJ1-4 | NA | TRBV4-1 | TGCGCCAGCAGCCAGACAGGGAGATCTAATGAAAAACTGTTTTTT | CASSQTGRSNEKLFF
NA | TRBJ1-1 | NA | TRBV5-5 | TGTGCCAGCAGCGTTTCCCCCGGGGGGGTGAGTGAAGCTTTCTTT | CASSVSPGGVSEAFF
NA | TRBJ1-1 | NA | TRBV7-2 | TGTGCCAGCAGCTTGGTAGCGGGGTACGACACTGAAGCTTTCTTT | CASSLVAGYDTEAFF
TRBD1 | TRBJ1-1 | NA | TRBV6-2/TRBV6-3 | TGTGCCAGCAGTTTCTGGGGACAGGGGGCATCTGAAGCTTTCTTT | CASSFWGQGASEAFF
NA | TRBJ1-6 | NA | TRBV19 | TGTGCCAGTAGTACGACAGATCTGGGTAATTCACCCCTCCACTTT | CASSTTDLGNSPLHF
NA | TRBJ1-5 | NA | TRBV15 | TGTGCCACCAGCATGATGGGGCAGAGCAATCAGCCCCAGCATTTT | CATSMMGQSNQPQHF
NA | TRBJ2-5 | NA | TRBV20-1 | TGCAGTGCCGCGGATCCCCCGACCCAGTACTTC | CSAADPPTQYF
TRBD2 | TRBJ2-7 | NA | TRBV7-8 | TGTGCCAGCAGCCCCTACAGCGGGAGTCCCTACGAGCAGTACTTC | CASSPYSGSPYEQYF
NA | TRBJ2-7 | NA | TRBV7-2 | TGTGCCAGCAGCTTATGGACAGTGGTATCGGAGGAGCAGTACTTC | CASSLWTVVSEEQYF
NA | TRBJ1-1 | few | TRBV30 | TGTGCCTGGAGTTCTGAATTAACCGGCTTT | CAWSSELTGF
TRBD1 | TRBJ1-1 | NA | TRBV18 | TGTGCCAGCTCACCCGAGATTGGTACCAGGGGGCCAGGGATGAACACTGAAGCTTTCTTT | CASSPEIGTRGPGMNTEAFF
NA | TRBJ2-5 | NA | TRBV12-3/TRBV12-4 | TGTGCCAGCACCTCTAGTGGGGCAGAGACCCAGTACTTC | CASTSSGAETQYF
NA | TRBJ1-1 | NA | TRBV28 | TGTGCCAGCAGTTCGGAAGCTTTCTTT | CASSSEAFF
NA | TRBJ2-6 | once | TRBV11-2 | TGTGCCAGCAGCGGAGACGGGGCCAACGTCCTGACTTTC | CASSGDGANVLTF
NA | TRBJ2-3 | few | TRBV12-3/TRBV12-4 | TGTGCCAGCAGTTTTTCGAGGGATACGCAGTATTTT | CASSFSRDTQYF
TRBD1 | TRBJ2-7 | once | TRBV28 | TGTGCCAGCAGTTTTCTGCAGGGGGCTAGTGAGCAGTACTTC | CASSFLQGASEQYF
NA | TRBJ1-1 | NA | TRBV28 | TGTGCCAGCAGTTTTCACAGTGAACAAACTGAAGCTTTCTTT | CASSFHSEQTEAFF
NA | TRBJ1-1 | NA | TRBV5-1 | TGCGCCAGCAGTTTGAGGGGGAACACTGAAGCTTTCTTT | CASSLRGNTEAFF